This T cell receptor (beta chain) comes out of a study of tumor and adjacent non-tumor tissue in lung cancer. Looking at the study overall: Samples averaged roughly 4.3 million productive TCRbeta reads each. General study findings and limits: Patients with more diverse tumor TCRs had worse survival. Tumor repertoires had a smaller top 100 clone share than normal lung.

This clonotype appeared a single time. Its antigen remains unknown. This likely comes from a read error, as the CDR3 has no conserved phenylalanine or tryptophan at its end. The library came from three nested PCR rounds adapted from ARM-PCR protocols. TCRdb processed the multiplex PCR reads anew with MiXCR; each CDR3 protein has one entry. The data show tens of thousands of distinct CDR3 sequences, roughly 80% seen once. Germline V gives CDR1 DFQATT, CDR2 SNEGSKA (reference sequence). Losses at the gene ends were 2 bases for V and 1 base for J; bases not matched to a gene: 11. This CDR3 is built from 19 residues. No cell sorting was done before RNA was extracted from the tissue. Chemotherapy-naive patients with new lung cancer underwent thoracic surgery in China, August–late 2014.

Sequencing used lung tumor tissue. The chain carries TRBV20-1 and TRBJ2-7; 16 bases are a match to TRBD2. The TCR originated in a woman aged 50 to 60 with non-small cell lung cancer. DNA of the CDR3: TGCAGTGCTAGAACCTATCGGGGACTAGCGGGAGGGCCGTCCTACGAGCAGTACTCT. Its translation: CSARTYRGLAGGPSYEQYS.